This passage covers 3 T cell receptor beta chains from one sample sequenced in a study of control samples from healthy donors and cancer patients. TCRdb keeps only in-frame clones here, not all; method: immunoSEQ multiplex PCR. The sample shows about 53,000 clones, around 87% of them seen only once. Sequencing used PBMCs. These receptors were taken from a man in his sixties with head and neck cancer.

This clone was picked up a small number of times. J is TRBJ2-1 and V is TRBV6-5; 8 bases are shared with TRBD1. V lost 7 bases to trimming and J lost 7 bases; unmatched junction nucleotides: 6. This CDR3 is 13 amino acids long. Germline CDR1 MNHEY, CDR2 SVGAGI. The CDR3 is CASTNHRGNEQFF. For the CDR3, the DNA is TGTGCCAGCACTAACCACAGGGGGAATGAGCAGTTCTTC.

The CDR3 spells CASSLGPQGPGIQYF. The CDR3 DNA is TGCGCCAGCAGCTTGGGCCCCCAGGGCCCCGGCATTCAGTACTTC. This rearrangement joins TRBV5-1 to TRBJ2-4; TRBD1 is a possible D gene (5 bases). CDR1 is SGHRS, CDR2 YFSETQ, per germline. The CDR3 is made up of 15 amino acids. V lost 0 bases and J 9 bases, leaving 16 bases between the germline ends.

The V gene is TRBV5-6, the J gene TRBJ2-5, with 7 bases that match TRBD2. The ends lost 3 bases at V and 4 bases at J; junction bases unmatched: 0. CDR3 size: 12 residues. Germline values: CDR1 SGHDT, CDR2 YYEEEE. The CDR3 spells CASSWGGETQYF. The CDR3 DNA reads TGTGCCAGCAGCTGGGGGGGAGAGACCCAGTACTTC.